Given below is one T cell receptor beta chain in context. The antigen it recognizes is unknown. No base qualities exist here, and no much larger clone lies one base off it. The sample belongs to a study of blood T cell repertoires in COVID-19 (dated by TCRdb to 2018 to 2020). Regarding the study in general: Samples covering the acute and convalescent phases of COVID-19 were provided by collaborators in the United States, Italy and Spain. The repertoires were released in a freely available public database meant as a resource for research on the immune response to SARS-CoV-2. Where available, HLA class I and class II types were obtained from metadata supplied by the sample provider rather than from assay-based typing. Samples came from the ongoing ImmuneRACE study (first 160 participants) plus 1,254 subjects from 6 global collaborators. Deeply sampled blood TCRbeta repertoires from subjects exposed to, actively infected with, or recovered from COVID-19 were included in the dataset. The prospective study material was composed of cDNA or gDNA derived from T cells, B-cell-depleted T cells, or PBMCs. The sample metadata nearly always contained a de-identified subject ID, COVID-19 status, age in years and sex. Results and caveats for the whole study, not just this receptor: How much clinical and demographic metadata was included differed by source and by participant, and the metadata was provided uncurated.

TCRbeta CDR3 regions were amplified from genomic DNA by means of the immunoSEQ Assay, a bias-controlled multiplex PCR. As for the authors' bioinformatics: Nucleated cell counts per sample were estimated from amplification of reference gene primers within the assay. To quantify the absolute abundance of each unique TCRbeta CDR3 rearrangement, sequence reads were collapsed and filtered. For each sample, productive Simpson clonality was calculated as the square root of Simpson's diversity index over productive rearrangements. TCRdb stores this immuneACCESS table with in-frame sequences only. Part of the clones is absent; in the studies checked, under half of the shortfall reflects unresolved V genes, and no reason is known for the rest. The DNA was the basis for D and trimming; V, J and clone size are from that table. Across this sample there are approximately 500,000 clones, with approximately 88% seen only once. The ten largest clones take up under 8.5% of the sample.

At one collaborating source in Seattle, patients were enrolled during active infection and were followed longitudinally through the course of disease. The collaborating institutions used their own protocols to collect whole blood in K2EDTA tubes. For TCRbeta analysis, collaborators shipped samples as frozen whole blood, isolated PBMCs, or DNA extracted from either of those sample types. Reading from cysteine to phenylalanine, the CDR3 counts 16 amino acids. CDR3 DNA only is kept here, 48 bases in frame from base 1. Trimming removed 2 bases from V and 0 bases from J; the gene matches leave 1 base unexplained. Reading the germline V gene gives CDR1 MGHDK and CDR2 SYGVNS.

The sequence was obtained from a woman in her forties or fifties with COVID-19, enrolled during active disease. Sequencing input: peripheral blood. The sequence joins TRBV25-1 to TRBJ1-4, and 9 junctional nucleotides match TRBD1. The CDR3 region reads CASSEGQGTTNEKLFF. The nucleotides are TGTGCCAGCAGTGAAGGACAGGGGACAACTAATGAAAAACTGTTTTTT.